Shown below are 26 T cell receptor beta chains from a single sample sequenced in a study of shared clonotypes between healthy human individuals. Naive CD8 cells lacked CD45RO and underwent positive selection for CCR7, leaving out terminally differentiated effector memory CD45RA+ cells. Assay: immunoSEQ multiplex PCR; the TCRdb copy retains only in-frame clones and omits some. The data hold about 2 million clones, with about 95% observed a single time. What was sequenced was naive CD8+ T cells sorted from blood. These receptors came from a man aged 18 to 35 in good health.

The chain combines TRBV27 with TRBJ2-7, with TRBD1 identical over 7 bases. The CDR3 has 13 amino acids. V dropped 4 bases and J dropped 9; count of bases not matched to a gene: 9. The V gene's germline CDR1 is MNHEY and CDR2 SMNVEV (reference sequence). In nucleotides, the CDR3 is TGTGCCAGCAGTTCCCCGGGACAGAGGAGGCAGTACTTC. Residues: CASSSPGQRRQYF.

The chain combines TRBV11-2 with TRBJ2-7, with no clear D. With 3 bases removed from V and 3 bases from J, the gap between germline ends came to 12 bases. Germline lookup yields CDR1 SGHAT and CDR2 FQNNGV. The CDR3 contains 14 residues. CDR3: CASSFFRNNYEQYF. For the CDR3, the DNA is TGTGCCAGCAGCTTCTTTAGAAATAACTACGAGCAGTACTTC.

The V gene is TRBV6-5, the J gene TRBJ2-7; D possibly corresponds to TRBD2 (5 bases). The V gene lost 8 bases and the J gene lost 6 bases, with 8 bases spanning the gap. The CDR3 runs to 10 residues. CDR1 is MNHEY and CDR2 is SVGAGI in the germline V gene. The CDR3 is CASGRPEQYF. DNA for the CDR3: TGTGCCAGCGGGAGACCCGAGCAGTACTTC.

The V and J genes are TRBV6-1 and TRBJ2-7; 12 nucleotides line up with TRBD1. Trimming took 7 bases from V and 0 from J; bases not matched to a gene: 4. The CDR3 has 15 amino acids. The germline gives CDR1 MNHNS, CDR2 SASEGT. CDR3 sequence (DNA): TGTGCCAGCACCACGGGACAGGGGGCCTCCTACGAGCAGTACTTC. Protein sequence: CASTTGQGASYEQYF.

The chain combines TRBV27 with TRBJ2-7, with TRBD2 matching 12 bases. This CDR3 comprises 16 residues. Per germline, CDR1 MNHEY and CDR2 SMNVEV (reference sequence). The trim removed 2 bases at V and 2 bases at J, leaving 4 bases unmatched. Here the CDR3 DNA reads TGTGCCAGCAGTTTACCTAGCGGGGGGGCCCCCTACGAGCAGTACTTC. Its translation is CASSLPSGGAPYEQYF.

The chain employs TRBV4-3 and TRBJ2-3, with a weak D call TRBD2 (6 bases). CDR1 LGHNA and CDR2 YSLEER come from the germline V gene. The CDR3 runs 16 residues. Deletions cut 4 bases from V and 2 bases from J, with 16 bases between. CDR3 bases: TGCGCCAGCAGCCGAATCGGGGGAGGACTCACAGATACGCAGTATTTT. This sequence encodes CASSRIGGGLTDTQYF.

The chain employs TRBV7-8 and TRBJ2-5, with 7 positions matching TRBD2. Trimming cost V 5 bases and J 2 bases; bases outside gene matches: 8. The germline V gene has CDR1 SGHVS and CDR2 FQNEAQ. The CDR3 runs 15 residues. In DNA, the CDR3 is TGTGCCAGCAGCCCCCATCCCGGGGGGCAAGAGACCCAGTACTTC. Encoded protein: CASSPHPGGQETQYF.

V and J are TRBV7-6 and TRBJ1-4, with 8 bases that match TRBD1. The germline V gene encodes CDR1 SGHVS and CDR2 FNYEAQ. The CDR3 is made up of 15 amino acids. V dropped 5 bases and J dropped 6; count of bases not matched to a gene: 8. CDR3: CASSRFPDRDEKLFF. In DNA, the CDR3 is TGTGCCAGCAGCCGGTTCCCGGACAGGGATGAAAAACTGTTTTTT.

The chain combines TRBV27 with TRBJ2-7, with 8 bases aligning to TRBD1. There are 14 residues in the CDR3. V was clipped by 6 bases and J by 7 bases; unmatched bases: 11. CDR1 MNHEY and CDR2 SMNVEV come from the germline V gene (reference sequence). The CDR3 nucleotides read TGTGCCAGCAGCCATTGGACAGGGTCGGGGGAGCAGTACTTC. This translates into CASSHWTGSGEQYF.

The chain recombines TRBV28 with TRBJ1-1; TRBD1 matches 7 bases. Germline CDR1 is MDHEN and CDR2 is SYDVKM. The V and J ends lost 5 bases and 5 bases, in that order; junction bases with no gene match: 5. This CDR3 is built from 13 residues. The CDR3 is CASSPTGWTEAFF. The DNA for the CDR3 is TGTGCCAGCAGTCCGACAGGGTGGACTGAAGCTTTCTTT. Full variable domain (rest looked up from reference TRBV28 and TRBJ1-1): DVKVTQSSRYLVKRTGEKVFLECVQDMDHENMFWYRQDPGLGLRLIYFSYDVKMKEKGDIPEGYSVSREKKERFSLILESASTNQTSMYLCASSPTGWTEAFFGQGTRLTVV.

The chain has TRBV4-3 and TRBJ2-7; D is perhaps TRBD1 (8 bases). Deletions cut 4 bases from V and 5 bases from J, with 15 bases between. Germline V gene lookup returns CDR1 LGHNA and CDR2 YSLEER. This CDR3 is built from 14 residues. The CDR3 protein is CASSLLTGGDEQYF. The CDR3 region has the DNA TGCGCCAGCAGCCTTTTAACAGGGGGGGACGAGCAGTACTTC.

The rearrangement joins TRBV7-6 to TRBJ2-5, with D unclear. V gave up 1 base and J gave up 1 base, with 13 bases separating them. Germline values: CDR1 SGHVS, CDR2 FNYEAQ. This CDR3 comprises 16 residues. The CDR3 sequence: CASSLEDGNGQETQYF. In DNA, the CDR3 is TGTGCCAGCAGCTTAGAAGATGGAAACGGCCAAGAGACCCAGTACTTC.

The V call is TRBV6-5, the J call TRBJ2-4; 7 bases are a match to TRBD1. The CDR3 length is 13 residues. V lost 6 bases, J lost 7 bases, and 6 bases stayed unmatched. From germline, CDR1 is MNHEY and CDR2 SVGAGI. This CDR3 is CASSPRGMNIQYF. CDR3 DNA: TGTGCCAGCAGCCCCAGGGGGATGAACATTCAGTACTTC.

About this clone: This sample also contains other DNA sequences that code for the same CDR3. The CDR3 coding sequence is TGTGCCAGCAGACCGGGACTAGCGGATTACAATGAGCAGTTCTTC. It translates to CASRPGLADYNEQFF. The rearrangement links TRBV2 to TRBJ2-1, with 11 bases identical to TRBD2. Per the germline V gene, CDR1 is SNHLY and CDR2 is FYNNEI. There are 15 residues in the CDR3. V lost 6 bases and J lost 4; bases outside the gene matches: 5.

The rearrangement links TRBV7-6 to TRBJ1-2; TRBD1 matches 10 bases. CDR3 length equals 13 residues. V lost 1 base, J lost 7 bases, and 0 bases stayed unmatched. Germline assignment: CDR1 SGHVS and CDR2 FNYEAQ. This CDR3 reads CASSLGTGGGYTF. DNA for the CDR3: TGTGCCAGCAGCTTAGGGACAGGGGGTGGCTACACCTTC. Drawing the rest from reference TRBV7-6 and TRBJ1-2, the complete variable domain is GAGVSQSPRYKVTKRGQDVALRCDPISGHVSLYWYRQALGQGPEFLTYFNYEAQQDKSGLPNDRFSAERPEGSISTLTIQRTEQRDSAMYRCASSLGTGGGYTFGSGTRLTVV.

The rearrangement uses TRBV5-1 and TRBJ2-7, with D hard to call. Germline CDR1 is SGHRS and CDR2 is YFSETQ. Trimming pared 0 bases from V and 3 bases from J, leaving 7 bases between. The CDR3 length is 13 residues. DNA of the CDR3: TGCGCCAGCAGCTTGGATTTAAACTACGAGCAGTACTTC. Translated: CASSLDLNYEQYF.

The V and J genes are TRBV28 and TRBJ2-7, with D possibly TRBD2 on 6 matching bases. Trimming took off 8 bases at V and 2 bases at J, with 19 bases between the two ends. Germline V gives CDR1 MDHEN, CDR2 SYDVKM. CDR3 length: 15 residues. CDR3 sequence (DNA): TGTGCCAGCCGACCGGGCGGGACGGCTCCCTACGAGCAGTACTTC. This translates into CASRPGGTAPYEQYF.

This chain connects TRBV5-1 to TRBJ2-7, with 7 bases matching TRBD2. V lost 2 bases to trimming and J lost 6 bases; unmatched junction nucleotides: 11. This CDR3 region has 15 residues. Per the germline V gene, CDR1 is SGHRS and CDR2 is YFSETQ. The CDR3 nucleotides read TGCGCCAGCAGCTTAAAAGCGGGGAGCCCTGGCGAGCAGTACTTC. The encoded protein is CASSLKAGSPGEQYF. The variable domain in full, with the rest retrieved from reference TRBV5-1 and TRBJ2-7, is KAGVTQTPRYLIKTRGQQVTLSCSPISGHRSVSWYQQTPGQGLQFLFEYFSETQRNKGNFPGRFSGRQFSNSRSEMNVSTLELGDSALYLCASSLKAGSPGEQYFGPGTRLTVT.

The chain couples TRBV29-1 to TRBJ2-7; either TRBD1 or TRBD2 may supply D (5 bases each). The V and J ends lost 1 base and 4 bases respectively, with 17 bases between them. Germline V lookup: CDR1 SQVTM, CDR2 ANQGSEA. This CDR3 is 15 amino acids long. The CDR3 region has the DNA TGCAGCGTTGAAGTCCGAGAGGGCAGGGATTACGAGCAGTACTTC. Its protein is CSVEVREGRDYEQYF.

The CDR3 is CASSPRTGYSYEQYF. In DNA form, the CDR3 reads TGCGCCAGCAGCCCCAGGACAGGTTACTCCTACGAGCAGTACTTC. This chain joins TRBV4-3 and TRBJ2-7; 7 positions agree with TRBD1. In germline, CDR1 is LGHNA, CDR2 YSLEER. V shed 4 bases, J shed 0 bases, and the junction held 6 bases outside the gene matches. This CDR3 comprises 15 residues.

The chain uses TRBV4-3 and TRBJ2-2; the match to TRBD2 covers 7 bases. The CDR3 length is 17 residues. Germline V gene sequence: CDR1 LGHNA, CDR2 YSLEER. V shed 3 bases and J 1 base; nucleotides not matched to a gene: 8. The CDR3 DNA is TGCGCCAGCAGCCAGCTTGGGACTACCAGGAACACCGGGGAGCTGTTTTTT. Translated: CASSQLGTTRNTGELFF.

The chain couples TRBV7-9 to TRBJ2-7, with D tentatively TRBD2 (5 bases). Germline V gene sequence: CDR1 SEHNR, CDR2 FQNEAQ (reference sequence). V lost 5 bases, J lost 7 bases, and 12 bases lay in between. The length of the CDR3 is 12 residues. The CDR3 DNA reads TGTGCCAGCAGCCCCTTCCGGGGTGAGCAGTACTTC. It encodes CASSPFRGEQYF.

This sequence joins TRBV5-4 and TRBJ1-1, with D possibly being TRBD1 (5 bases). This CDR3 is 15 amino acids long. The V end was cut by 4 bases, the J end by 3 bases, with 16 bases between. CDR1 is SGHNT and CDR2 is YYREEE in the germline V gene (reference sequence). The CDR3 DNA reads as TGTGCCAGCAGCGCTGGGACGTTAGGGTACACTGAAGCTTTCTTT. It yields the protein CASSAGTLGYTEAFF.

The chain recombines TRBV5-4 with TRBJ2-5; 12 positions match TRBD1. The CDR3 loop spans 17 amino acids. The V and J ends lost 2 bases and 2 bases, in that order; junction bases with no gene match: 7. CDR1 is SGHNT and CDR2 is YYREEE in the germline V gene (reference sequence). The CDR3 nucleotides are TGTGCCAGCAGCTTCGGGACAGGGGGCTTGGGGCAAGAGACCCAGTACTTC. This gives the protein CASSFGTGGLGQETQYF.

The chain combines TRBV7-3 with TRBJ2-1, with D possibly being TRBD1 (6 bases). This CDR3 region has 15 residues. Deletions cut 6 bases from V and 2 bases from J, with 14 bases between. CDR1 and CDR2 from the germline V gene are SGHTA and FQGTGA. For the CDR3, the DNA is TGTGCCAGCAGTATCACAGGGAGCGCCTACAATGAGCAGTTCTTC. It translates to CASSITGSAYNEQFF.

The J gene is TRBJ2-2, the V gene TRBV5-6; 7 positions match TRBD1. The CDR3 sequence is 17 residues long. Germline CDR1 SGHDT, CDR2 YYEEEE. The ends lost 3 bases at V and 3 bases at J; junction bases unmatched: 11. CDR3 in DNA: TGTGCCAGCAGCTGGGCCACAGGGGCGCCGGACACCGGGGAGCTGTTTTTT. Protein product: CASSWATGAPDTGELFF.